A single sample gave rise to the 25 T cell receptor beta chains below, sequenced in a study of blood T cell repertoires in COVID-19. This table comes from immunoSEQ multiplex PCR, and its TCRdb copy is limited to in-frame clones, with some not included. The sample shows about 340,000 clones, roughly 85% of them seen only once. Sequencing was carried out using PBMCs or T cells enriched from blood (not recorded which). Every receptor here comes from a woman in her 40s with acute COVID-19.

The CDR3 is CASTSRGLNQPQHF. The CDR3 nucleotides are TGTGCCAGTACTTCCAGGGGCCTCAATCAGCCCCAGCATTTT. The rearrangement links TRBV19 to TRBJ1-5; possibly TRBD1 for D (6 bases). The CDR3 is made up of 14 amino acids. Germline CDR1 is LNHDA and CDR2 is SQIVND (reference sequence). Trimming pared 7 bases from V and 3 bases from J, leaving 13 bases between.

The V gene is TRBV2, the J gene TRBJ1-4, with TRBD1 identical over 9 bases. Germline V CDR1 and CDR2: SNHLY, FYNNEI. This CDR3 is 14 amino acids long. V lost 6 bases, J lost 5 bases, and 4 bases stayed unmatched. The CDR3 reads CASRTDRGNEKLFF. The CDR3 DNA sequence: TGTGCCAGCAGGACGGACAGGGGAAATGAAAAACTGTTTTTT.

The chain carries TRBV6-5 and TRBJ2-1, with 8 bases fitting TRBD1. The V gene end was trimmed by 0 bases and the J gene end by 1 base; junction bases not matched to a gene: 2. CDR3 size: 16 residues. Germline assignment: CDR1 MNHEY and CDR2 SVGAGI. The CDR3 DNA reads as TGTGCCAGCAGTTACTCGAGGACAGGGTCCTACAATGAGCAGTTCTTC. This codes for CASSYSRTGSYNEQFF.

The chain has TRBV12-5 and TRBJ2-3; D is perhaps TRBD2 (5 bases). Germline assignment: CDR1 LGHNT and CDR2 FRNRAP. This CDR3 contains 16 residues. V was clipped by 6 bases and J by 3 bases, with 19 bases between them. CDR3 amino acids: CASGPSPGLGTDTQYF. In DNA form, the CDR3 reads TGTGCTAGTGGGCCCTCACCGGGGTTGGGTACAGATACGCAGTATTTT.

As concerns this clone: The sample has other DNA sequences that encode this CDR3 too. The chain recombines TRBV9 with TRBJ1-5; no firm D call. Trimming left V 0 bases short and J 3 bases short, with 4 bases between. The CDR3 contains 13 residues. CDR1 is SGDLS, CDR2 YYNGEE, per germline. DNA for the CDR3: TGTGCCAGCAGCGTAGGGCACAATCAGCCCCAGCATTTT. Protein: CASSVGHNQPQHF.

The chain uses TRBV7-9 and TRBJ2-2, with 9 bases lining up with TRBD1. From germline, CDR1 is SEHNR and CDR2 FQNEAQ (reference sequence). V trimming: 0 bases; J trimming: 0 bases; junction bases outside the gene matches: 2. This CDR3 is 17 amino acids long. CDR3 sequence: CASSLAQGAANTGELFF. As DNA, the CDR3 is TGTGCCAGCAGCTTAGCACAGGGGGCCGCGAACACCGGGGAGCTGTTTTTT.

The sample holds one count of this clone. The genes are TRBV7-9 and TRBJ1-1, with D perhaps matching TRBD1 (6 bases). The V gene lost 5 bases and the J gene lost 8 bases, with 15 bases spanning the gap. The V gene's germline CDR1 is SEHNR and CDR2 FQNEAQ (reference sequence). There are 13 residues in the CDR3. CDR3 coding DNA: TGTGCCAGCAGCCCACAGGGCTTTAGCGAAGCTTTCTTT. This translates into CASSPQGFSEAFF.

DNA of the CDR3: TGCGCCAGCAGCCAAGAATGGGGCCTAGACAACTATAATTCACCCCTCCACTTT. Its translation: CASSQEWGLDNYNSPLHF. V usage is TRBV4-3 and J usage is TRBJ1-6; tentative D call: TRBD1 (5 bases). Germline V CDR1 and CDR2: LGHNA, YSLEER. There are 18 residues in the CDR3. V gave up 0 bases and J gave up 3 bases, with 15 bases separating them.

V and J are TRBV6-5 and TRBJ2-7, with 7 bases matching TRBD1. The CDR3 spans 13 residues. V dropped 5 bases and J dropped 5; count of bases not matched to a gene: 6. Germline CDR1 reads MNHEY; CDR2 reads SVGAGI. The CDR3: CASSRGRSDEQYF. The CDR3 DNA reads TGTGCCAGCAGTAGGGGGCGCAGCGACGAGCAGTACTTC.

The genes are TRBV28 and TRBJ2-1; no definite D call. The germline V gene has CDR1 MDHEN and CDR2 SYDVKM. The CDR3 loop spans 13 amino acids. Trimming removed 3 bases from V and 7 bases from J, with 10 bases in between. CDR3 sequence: CASSFGLANEQFF. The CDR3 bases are TGTGCCAGCAGTTTTGGCTTAGCTAATGAGCAGTTCTTC.

CDR3 in DNA: TGTGCCAGCAGTTACTCGAGCGGGGGGGTCGGTTCACCCCTCCACTTT. Its translation is CASSYSSGGVGSPLHF. This rearrangement joins TRBV6-5 to TRBJ1-6; maybe TRBD1 (5 bases). The length of the CDR3 is 16 residues. Looked up from germline, CDR1 is MNHEY and CDR2 is SVGAGI. Trimming removed 0 bases at V and 9 bases at J, with 15 bases between.

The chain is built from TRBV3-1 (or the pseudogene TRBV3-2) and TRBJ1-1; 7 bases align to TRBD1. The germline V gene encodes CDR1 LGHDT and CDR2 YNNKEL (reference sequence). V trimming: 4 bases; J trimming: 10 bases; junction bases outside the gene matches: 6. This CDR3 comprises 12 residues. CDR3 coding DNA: TGTGCCAGCAGCCTCCGACAGGGTGCAGCTTTCTTT. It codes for CASSLRQGAAFF.

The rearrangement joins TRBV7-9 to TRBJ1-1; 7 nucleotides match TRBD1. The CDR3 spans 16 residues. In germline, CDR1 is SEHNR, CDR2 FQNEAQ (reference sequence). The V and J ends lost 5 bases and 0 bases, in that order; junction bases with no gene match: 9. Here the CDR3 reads CASSPRRTGVNTEAFF. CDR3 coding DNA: TGTGCCAGCAGCCCCCGCCGGACAGGAGTGAACACTGAAGCTTTCTTT.

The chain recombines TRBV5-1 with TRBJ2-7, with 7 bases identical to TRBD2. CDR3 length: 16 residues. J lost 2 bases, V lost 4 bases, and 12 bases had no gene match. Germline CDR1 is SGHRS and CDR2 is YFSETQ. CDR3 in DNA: TGCGCCAGCAGCGGCGGGGACTACCTAAGGACCTACGAGCAGTACTTC. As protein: CASSGGDYLRTYEQYF.

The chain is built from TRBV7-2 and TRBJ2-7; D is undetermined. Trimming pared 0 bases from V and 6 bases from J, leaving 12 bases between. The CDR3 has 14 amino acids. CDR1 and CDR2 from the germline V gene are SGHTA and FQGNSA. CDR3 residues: CASSLAVLPTEQYF. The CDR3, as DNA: TGTGCCAGCAGCTTAGCGGTTCTTCCTACCGAGCAGTACTTC.

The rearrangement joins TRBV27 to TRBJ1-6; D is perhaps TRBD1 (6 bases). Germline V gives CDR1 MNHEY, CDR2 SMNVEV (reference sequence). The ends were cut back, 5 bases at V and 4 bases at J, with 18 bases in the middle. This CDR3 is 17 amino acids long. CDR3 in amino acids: CASSKGGRAYYNSPLHF. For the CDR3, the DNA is TGTGCCAGCAGTAAAGGGGGGAGGGCCTATTATAATTCACCCCTCCACTTT.

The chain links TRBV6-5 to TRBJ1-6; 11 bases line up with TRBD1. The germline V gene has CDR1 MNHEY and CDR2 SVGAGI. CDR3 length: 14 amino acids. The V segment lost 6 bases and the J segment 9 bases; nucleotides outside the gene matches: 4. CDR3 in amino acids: CASRGQGASSPLHF. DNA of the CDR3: TGTGCCAGCAGAGGACAGGGGGCTTCTTCACCCCTCCACTTT.

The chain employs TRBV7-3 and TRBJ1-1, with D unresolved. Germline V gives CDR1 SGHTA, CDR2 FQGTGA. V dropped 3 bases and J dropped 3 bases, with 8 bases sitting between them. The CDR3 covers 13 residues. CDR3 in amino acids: CASSFSVYTEAFF. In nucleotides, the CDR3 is TGTGCCAGCAGCTTCAGCGTTTACACTGAAGCTTTCTTT.

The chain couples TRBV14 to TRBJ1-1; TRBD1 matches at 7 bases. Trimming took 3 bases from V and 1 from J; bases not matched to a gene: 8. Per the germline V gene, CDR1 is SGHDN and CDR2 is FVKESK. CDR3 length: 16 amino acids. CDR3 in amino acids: CASSHPGGDRNTEAFF. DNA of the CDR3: TGTGCCAGCAGCCACCCCGGGGGGGACAGGAACACTGAAGCTTTCTTT.

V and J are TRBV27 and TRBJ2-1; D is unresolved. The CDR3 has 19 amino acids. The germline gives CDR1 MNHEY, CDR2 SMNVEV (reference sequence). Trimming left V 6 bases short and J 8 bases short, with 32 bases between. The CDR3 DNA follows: TGTGCCAGCAGCCGCACAGCCAATCTTTGGGTCTCGGATACGGATGAGCAGTTCTTC. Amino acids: CASSRTANLWVSDTDEQFF.

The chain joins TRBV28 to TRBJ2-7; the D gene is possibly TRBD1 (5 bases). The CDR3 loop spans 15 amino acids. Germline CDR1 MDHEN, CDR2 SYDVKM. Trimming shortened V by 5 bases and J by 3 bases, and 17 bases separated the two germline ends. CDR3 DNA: TGTGCCAGCAGTCGACAGCCTGCAATGGACTACGAGCAGTACTTC. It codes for CASSRQPAMDYEQYF.

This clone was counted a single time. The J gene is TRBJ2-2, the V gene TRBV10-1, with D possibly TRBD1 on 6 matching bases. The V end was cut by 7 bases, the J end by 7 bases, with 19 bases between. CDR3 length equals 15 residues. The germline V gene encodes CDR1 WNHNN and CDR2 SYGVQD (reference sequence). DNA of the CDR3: TGCGCCAGCAAAAGACAGGTTGAAGTTTGCGGGGAGCTGTTTTTT. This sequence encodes CASKRQVEVCGELFF.

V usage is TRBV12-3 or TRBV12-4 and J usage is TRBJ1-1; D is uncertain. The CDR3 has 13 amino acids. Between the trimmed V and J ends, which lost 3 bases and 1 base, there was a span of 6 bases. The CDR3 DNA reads TGTGCCAGCAGTTTCGGGAGGAACACTGAAGCTTTCTTT. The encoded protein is CASSFGRNTEAFF.

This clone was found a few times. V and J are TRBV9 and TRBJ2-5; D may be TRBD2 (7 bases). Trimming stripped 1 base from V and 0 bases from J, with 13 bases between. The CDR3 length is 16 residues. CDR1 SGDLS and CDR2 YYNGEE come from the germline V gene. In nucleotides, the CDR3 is TGTGCCAGCAGCGTATCCCCGGGGGGCCACCAAGAGACCCAGTACTTC. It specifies CASSVSPGGHQETQYF.

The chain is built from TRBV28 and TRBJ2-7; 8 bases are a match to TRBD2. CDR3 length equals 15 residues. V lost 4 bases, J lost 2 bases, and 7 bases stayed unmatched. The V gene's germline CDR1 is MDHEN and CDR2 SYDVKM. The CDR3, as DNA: TGTGCCAGCAGTTCAATTAGCGGGGCCCCCTACGAGCAGTACTTC. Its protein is CASSSISGAPYEQYF. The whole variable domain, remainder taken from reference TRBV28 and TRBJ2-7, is DVKVTQSSRYLVKRTGEKVFLECVQDMDHENMFWYRQDPGLGLRLIYFSYDVKMKEKGDIPEGYSVSREKKERFSLILESASTNQTSMYLCASSSISGAPYEQYFGPGTRLTVT.